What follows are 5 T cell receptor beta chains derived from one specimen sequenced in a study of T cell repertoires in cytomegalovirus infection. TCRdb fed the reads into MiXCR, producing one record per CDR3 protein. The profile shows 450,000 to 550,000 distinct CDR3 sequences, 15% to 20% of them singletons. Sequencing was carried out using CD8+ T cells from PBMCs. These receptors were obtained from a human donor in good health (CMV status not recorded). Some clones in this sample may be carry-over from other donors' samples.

CDR3 sequence reads: CASSPEREVYEQYF. The CDR3 coding sequence is TGTGCCAGTAGTCCGGAACGGGAAGTCTACGAGCAGTACTTC. The genes are TRBV19 and TRBJ2-7; possible D gene TRBD2, 5 bases. Germline CDR1 reads LNHDA; CDR2 reads SQIVND (reference sequence). The CDR3 is 14 residues long. With 5 bases removed from V and 3 bases from J, the gap between germline ends came to 14 bases.

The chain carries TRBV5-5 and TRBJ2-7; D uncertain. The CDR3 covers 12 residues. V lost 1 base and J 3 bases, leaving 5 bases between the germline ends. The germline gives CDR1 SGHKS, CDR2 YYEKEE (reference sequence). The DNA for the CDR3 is TGTGCCAGCAGCTTGTGGTTCTACGAGCAGTACTTC. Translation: CASSLWFYEQYF.

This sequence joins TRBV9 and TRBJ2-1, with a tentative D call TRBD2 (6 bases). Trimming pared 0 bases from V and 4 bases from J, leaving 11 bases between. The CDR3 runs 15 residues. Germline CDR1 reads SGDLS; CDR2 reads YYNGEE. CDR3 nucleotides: TGTGCCAGCAGCGTAGCGGGGGAGTATTACAATGAGCAGTTCTTC. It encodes CASSVAGEYYNEQFF.

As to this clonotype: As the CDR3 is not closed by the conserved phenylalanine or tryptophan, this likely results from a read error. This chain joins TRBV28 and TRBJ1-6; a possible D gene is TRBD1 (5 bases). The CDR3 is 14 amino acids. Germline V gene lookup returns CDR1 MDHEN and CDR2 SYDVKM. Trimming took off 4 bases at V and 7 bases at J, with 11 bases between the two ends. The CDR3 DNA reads TGTGCCAGCAGTTCCGCTTGGGGGAATTCACCCCTCCACTCT. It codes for CASSSAWGNSPLHS.

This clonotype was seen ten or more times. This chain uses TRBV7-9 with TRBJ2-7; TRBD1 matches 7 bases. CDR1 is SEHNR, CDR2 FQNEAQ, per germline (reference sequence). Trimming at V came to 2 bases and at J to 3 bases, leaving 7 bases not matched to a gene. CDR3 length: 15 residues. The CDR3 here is CASSLRDSFNYEQYF. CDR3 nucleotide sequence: TGTGCCAGCAGCTTAAGGGACAGCTTTAACTACGAGCAGTACTTC. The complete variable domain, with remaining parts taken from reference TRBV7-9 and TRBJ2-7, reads DTGVSQNPRHKITKRGQNVTFRCDPISEHNRLYWYRQTLGQGPEFLTYFQNEAQLEKSRLLSDRFSAERPKGSFSTLEIQRTEQGDSAMYLCASSLRDSFNYEQYFGPGTRLTVT.